The clone carrying this T cell receptor beta chain was detected a few times. The data are from a study of blood T cell repertoires in COVID-19. Overall study context: Samples came from the United States, Italy and Spain, spanning acute and convalescent COVID-19. PBMCs, B-cell-depleted T cells, or T cells provided the cDNA or gDNA that made up the material.

Under the authors' procedure: Reference gene primers were amplified, and this amplification served to estimate nucleated cell counts. Assay used: immunoSEQ multiplex PCR; TCRdb lists only in-frame clones, some missing. V and J calls and clone size follow that table, whereas D and trimming were derived from the DNA. The repertoire holds under 250,000 clones, with roughly 83% as singletons. Germline CDR1 reads LNHDA; CDR2 reads SQIVND (reference sequence). Trimming shortened V by 6 bases and J by 2 bases, and 20 bases separated the two germline ends. The CDR3 spans 16 residues. The chain uses TRBV19 and TRBJ2-7; possible D gene TRBD1, 5 bases. The sequenced material came from peripheral blood. The sequence was collected from a man at least 80 years old with acute or convalescent COVID-19. In DNA form, the CDR3 reads TGTGCCAGTAGCCCTGGGTGGCAGGGCAATACCTACGAGCAGTACTTC. Protein product: CASSPGWQGNTYEQYF.